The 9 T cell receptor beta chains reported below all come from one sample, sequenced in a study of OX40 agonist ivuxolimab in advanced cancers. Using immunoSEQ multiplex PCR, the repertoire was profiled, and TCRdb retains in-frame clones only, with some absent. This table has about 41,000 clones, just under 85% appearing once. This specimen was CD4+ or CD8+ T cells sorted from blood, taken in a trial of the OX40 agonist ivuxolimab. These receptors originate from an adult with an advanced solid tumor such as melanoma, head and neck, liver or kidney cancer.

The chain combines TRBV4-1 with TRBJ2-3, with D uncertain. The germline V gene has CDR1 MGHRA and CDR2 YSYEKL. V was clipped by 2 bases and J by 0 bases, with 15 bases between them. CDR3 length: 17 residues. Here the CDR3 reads CASSQRVPSGSTDTQYF. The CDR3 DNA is TGCGCCAGCAGCCAAAGGGTTCCGTCCGGTAGCACAGATACGCAGTATTTT.

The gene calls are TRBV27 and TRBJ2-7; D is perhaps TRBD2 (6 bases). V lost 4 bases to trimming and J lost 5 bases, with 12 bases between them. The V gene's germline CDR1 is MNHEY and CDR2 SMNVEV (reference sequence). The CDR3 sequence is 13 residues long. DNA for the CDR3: TGTGCCAGCAGTTACCGAACTAGCCACGAGCAGTACTTC. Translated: CASSYRTSHEQYF.

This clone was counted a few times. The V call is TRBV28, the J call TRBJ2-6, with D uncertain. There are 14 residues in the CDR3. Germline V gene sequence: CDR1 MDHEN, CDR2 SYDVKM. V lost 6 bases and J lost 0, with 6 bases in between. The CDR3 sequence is CASRYTSGANVLTF. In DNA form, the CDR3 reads TGTGCCAGCAGATACACCTCTGGGGCCAACGTCCTGACTTTC.

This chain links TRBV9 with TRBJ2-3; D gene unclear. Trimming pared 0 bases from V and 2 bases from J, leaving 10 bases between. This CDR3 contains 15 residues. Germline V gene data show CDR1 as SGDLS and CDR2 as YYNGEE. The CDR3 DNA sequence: TGTGCCAGCAGCGTAGCTGAGAGGCACACAGATACGCAGTATTTT. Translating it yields CASSVAERHTDTQYF.

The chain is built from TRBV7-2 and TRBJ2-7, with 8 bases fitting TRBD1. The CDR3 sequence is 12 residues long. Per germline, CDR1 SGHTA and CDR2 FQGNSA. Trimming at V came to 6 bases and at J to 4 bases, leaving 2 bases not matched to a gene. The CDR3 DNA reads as TGTGCCAGCAGTCGACAGGGGTACGAGCAGTACTTC. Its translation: CASSRQGYEQYF.

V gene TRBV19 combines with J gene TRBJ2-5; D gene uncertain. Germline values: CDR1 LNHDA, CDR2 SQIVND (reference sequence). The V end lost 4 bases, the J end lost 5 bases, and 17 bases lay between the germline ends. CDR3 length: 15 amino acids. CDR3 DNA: TGTGCCAGTAGTAGAAGGGCAGGCGAGGTGGAGACCCAGTACTTC. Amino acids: CASSRRAGEVETQYF. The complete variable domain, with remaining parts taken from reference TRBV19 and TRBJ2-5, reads DGGITQSPKYLFRKEGQNVTLSCEQNLNHDAMYWYRQDPGQGLRLIYYSQIVNDFQKGDIAEGYSVSREKKESFPLTVTSAQKNPTAFYLCASSRRAGEVETQYFGPGTRLLVL.

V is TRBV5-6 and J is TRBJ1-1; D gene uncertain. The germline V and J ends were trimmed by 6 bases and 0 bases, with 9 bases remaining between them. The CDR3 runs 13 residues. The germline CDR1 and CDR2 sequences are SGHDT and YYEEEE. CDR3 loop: CASTPGLNTEAFF. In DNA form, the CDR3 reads TGTGCCAGCACCCCTGGGTTGAACACTGAAGCTTTCTTT.

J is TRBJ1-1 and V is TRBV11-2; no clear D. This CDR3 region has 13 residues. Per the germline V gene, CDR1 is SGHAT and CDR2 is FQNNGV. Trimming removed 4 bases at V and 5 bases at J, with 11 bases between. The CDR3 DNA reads TGTGCCAGCAGCTCCGACGTGGGGACTGAAGCTTTCTTT. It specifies CASSSDVGTEAFF.

CDR3: CASTGTGGPYSNQPQHF. CDR3 nucleotides: TGTGCCAGCACCGGGACAGGGGGCCCCTATAGCAATCAGCCCCAGCATTTT. The rearrangement links TRBV19 to TRBJ1-5, with 12 bases matching TRBD1. The CDR3 spans 17 residues. Germline V gene data show CDR1 as LNHDA and CDR2 as SQIVND (reference sequence). The V gene end was trimmed by 9 bases and the J gene end by 0 bases; junction bases not matched to a gene: 9.